The 20 T cell receptor beta chains given below trace back to one sample, sequenced in a study of control samples from healthy donors and cancer patients. Clones were read by immunoSEQ multiplex PCR, and TCRdb kept only the in-frame ones, dropping some. The table lists about 84,000 clones, 84% of them singletons, with roughly 11% in the top ten. Sequencing was done on a sample of PBMCs. These receptors all stem from a man aged 60-69 years with head and neck cancer.

In the case of this clone: An end of the junction does not agree with germline; a read error may underlie this. V usage is TRBV10-1 and J usage is TRBJ2-2; 10 nucleotides align to TRBD1. The CDR3 has 14 residues. Germline V gene lookup returns CDR1 WNHNN and CDR2 SYGVQD (reference sequence). For the CDR3, the DNA is TGCGCCACCAGTCGACAGGGGGCAACCGGGGAGCTGTTTTTT. This codes for CATSRQGATGELFF.

J is TRBJ2-1 and V is TRBV5-1; D gene uncertain. There are 14 residues in the CDR3. Trimming took 0 bases from V and 6 from J, leaving 10 bases between them. Germline-derived CDR1 and CDR2 are SGHRS and YFSETQ. The CDR3 here is CASSLGASSNEQFF. The DNA for the CDR3 is TGCGCCAGCAGCTTGGGGGCCTCGAGCAATGAGCAGTTCTTC. Complete variable domain (other parts from reference TRBV5-1 and TRBJ2-1): KAGVTQTPRYLIKTRGQQVTLSCSPISGHRSVSWYQQTPGQGLQFLFEYFSETQRNKGNFPGRFSGRQFSNSRSEMNVSTLELGDSALYLCASSLGASSNEQFFGPGTRLTVL.

V and J are TRBV12-5 and TRBJ2-5; 8 bases line up with TRBD2. The CDR3 sequence is 15 residues long. The V segment lost 4 bases and the J segment 5 bases; nucleotides outside the gene matches: 9. Germline lookup yields CDR1 LGHNT and CDR2 FRNRAP. CDR3 region: CASGSSGSTEETQYF. CDR3 nucleotides: TGTGCTAGTGGTTCGAGCGGGAGCACGGAGGAGACCCAGTACTTC.

The chain recombines TRBV7-9 with TRBJ2-1, with 10 bases matching TRBD1. This CDR3 region has 16 residues. The ends lost 6 bases at V and 2 bases at J; junction bases unmatched: 7. CDR1 SEHNR and CDR2 FQNEAQ come from the germline V gene (reference sequence). The CDR3 protein is CASRLTGTGAYNEQFF. CDR3 sequence (DNA): TGTGCCAGCAGATTAACCGGGACAGGGGCCTACAATGAGCAGTTCTTC. Filled out from reference TRBV7-9 and TRBJ2-1, the complete variable domain reads DTGVSQNPRHKITKRGQNVTFRCDPISEHNRLYWYRQTLGQGPEFLTYFQNEAQLEKSRLLSDRFSAERPKGSFSTLEIQRTEQGDSAMYLCASRLTGTGAYNEQFFGPGTRLTVL.

The rearrangement uses TRBV7-9 and TRBJ2-1; 10 bases match TRBD2. Trimming removed 5 bases from V and 9 bases from J; junction bases left unmatched: 16. The germline V gene has CDR1 SEHNR and CDR2 FQNEAQ (reference sequence). The CDR3 length is 17 residues. The CDR3 DNA follows: TGTGCCAGCAGCAGCACTAGCGGGACGCCAGGCCGGGGTGAGCAGTTCTTC. This encodes CASSSTSGTPGRGEQFF.

The CDR3: CAISDTGVNYEQYF. CDR3 nucleotide sequence: TGTGCCATCAGTGACACAGGGGTCAACTACGAGCAGTACTTC. This rearrangement joins TRBV10-3 to TRBJ2-7, with TRBD1 matching 7 bases. CDR3 length equals 14 residues. Germline CDR1 is ENHRY and CDR2 is SYGVKD. Germline trimming cut 3 bases from V and 3 bases from J; bases unmatched to any gene: 5.

The chain carries TRBV18 and TRBJ1-6; 9 bases align to TRBD1. V was pared by 2 bases and J by 8 bases, with 7 bases of the junction left unmatched. Per germline, CDR1 KGHSH and CDR2 LQKENI. This CDR3 spans 16 amino acids. In DNA form, the CDR3 reads TGTGCCAGCTCACCAGAGGACAGGGGATTTTATTCACCCCTCCACTTT. It specifies CASSPEDRGFYSPLHF.

This clone was picked up a small number of times. V is TRBV4-2 and J is TRBJ2-7; D tentatively reads TRBD1 or TRBD2 (6 bases each). The V gene's germline CDR1 is LGHNA and CDR2 YNFKEQ. Deletions cut 3 bases from V and 2 bases from J, with 11 bases between. The CDR3 runs to 14 residues. The CDR3 region is CASSQRRGAYEQYF. DNA for the CDR3: TGTGCCAGCAGCCAGCGGAGGGGGGCCTACGAGCAGTACTTC.

In this sample, this clone turned up once. The chain is built from TRBV5-1 and TRBJ1-3; D may be TRBD1 (5 bases). CDR3 length: 15 amino acids. Trimming left V 1 base short and J 0 bases short, with 8 bases between. Germline assignment: CDR1 SGHRS and CDR2 YFSETQ. CDR3 nucleotide sequence: TGCGCCAGCAGCTTGCGAGGGGACTCTGGAAACACCATATATTTT. It codes for CASSLRGDSGNTIYF.

This clone was seen a single time. V and J are TRBV18 and TRBJ2-3; D is unresolved. CDR1 is KGHSH, CDR2 LQKENI, per germline. Trimming left V 7 bases short and J 2 bases short, with 10 bases between. This CDR3 spans 13 amino acids. The CDR3 sequence: CASFPAATDTQYF. CDR3 DNA sequence: TGTGCCAGCTTCCCGGCGGCCACAGATACGCAGTATTTT.

The V call is TRBV7-9, the J call TRBJ2-7; 9 bases align to TRBD2. This CDR3 contains 17 residues. V was clipped by 5 bases and J by 1 base; unmatched bases: 12. Germline assignment: CDR1 SEHNR and CDR2 FQNEAQ (reference sequence). The CDR3 coding sequence is TGTGCCAGCAGCCGCTTACAGGGAGCGGGAGGTTCCTACGAGCAGTACTTC. Encoded protein: CASSRLQGAGGSYEQYF.

The table lists this clone with a few counts. The chain uses TRBV21-1 and TRBJ2-1. TRBV21-1 is a pseudogene. CDR3 length: 16 amino acids. CDR3: CASSKGRSKRYNEQFF. As DNA, the CDR3 is TGTGCCAGCAGCAAAGGACGGTCGAAACGCTACAATGAGCAGTTCTTC.

The chain has TRBV4-1 and TRBJ2-7; the D is unclear. The V end lost 4 bases, the J end lost 4 bases, and 11 bases lay between the germline ends. The CDR3 extends over 13 amino acids. Germline-derived CDR1 and CDR2 are MGHRA and YSYEKL. The CDR3 reads CASSLLEWYEQYF. DNA of the CDR3: TGCGCCAGCAGCCTTCTCGAGTGGTACGAGCAGTACTTC.

The chain joins TRBV7-9 to TRBJ2-1; D may be TRBD2 (7 bases). The CDR3 extends over 15 amino acids. Germline values: CDR1 SEHNR, CDR2 FQNEAQ (reference sequence). Trimming cost V 5 bases and J 4 bases, with 15 bases left between them. The CDR3 reads CASSPRGAGYNEQFF. The CDR3 DNA sequence: TGTGCCAGCAGCCCCCGGGGGGCTGGATACAATGAGCAGTTCTTC.

The gene calls are TRBV7-6 and TRBJ2-1; a weak D match, TRBD2 (6 bases). Germline V gene data show CDR1 as SGHVS and CDR2 as FNYEAQ. The CDR3 totals 16 residues. With 4 bases removed from V and 4 bases from J, the gap between germline ends came to 17 bases. CDR3 coding DNA: TGTGCCAGCAGCTCAACCCCGGGTAGCGGATACAATGAGCAGTTCTTC. Amino acid sequence: CASSSTPGSGYNEQFF.

Comments on this clone: The same CDR3 arises from other DNA sequences in this sample as well. The chain employs TRBV29-1 and TRBJ2-1; D perhaps matches TRBD2 (5 bases). The CDR3 extends over 10 amino acids. Germline V gene sequence: CDR1 SQVTM, CDR2 ANQGSEA. Trimming took off 7 bases at V and 5 bases at J, with 6 bases between the two ends. The CDR3 reads CSAGNNEQFF. CDR3 nucleotides: TGCAGCGCGGGGAACAATGAGCAGTTCTTC.

The V and J genes are TRBV15 and TRBJ2-1, with a weak D call TRBD1 (5 bases). V was shortened by 1 base and J by 0 bases, with 10 bases between the two germline ends. The CDR3 loop spans 16 amino acids. From germline, CDR1 is LNHNV and CDR2 YYDKDF (reference sequence). The CDR3 DNA reads TGTGCCACCAGCAGAGGCTATGGGGCCTCCTACAATGAGCAGTTCTTC. As protein: CATSRGYGASYNEQFF.

V and J are TRBV6-6 and TRBJ2-5; 13 bases map to TRBD2. CDR1 is MNHNY, CDR2 SVGAGI, per germline (reference sequence). Losses at the gene ends were 6 bases for V and 2 bases for J; bases not matched to a gene: 6. This CDR3 has 16 amino acids. CDR3 protein: CASSVGLAGDQETQYF. For the CDR3, the DNA is TGTGCCAGCAGCGTAGGACTAGCGGGGGATCAAGAGACCCAGTACTTC.

The chain couples TRBV2 to TRBJ1-1, with 7 bases lining up with TRBD1. From germline, CDR1 is SNHLY and CDR2 FYNNEI. V was clipped by 6 bases and J by 11 bases; unmatched bases: 9. This CDR3 region has 12 residues. The CDR3 region has the DNA TGTGCCAGCAGGGACGACAGGGTTCGGGCTTTCTTT. The encoded protein is CASRDDRVRAFF.

This chain joins TRBV3-1 (or the pseudogene TRBV3-2) and TRBJ2-3; D is unclear. CDR1 LGHDT and CDR2 YNNKEL come from the germline V gene (reference sequence). V lost 1 base to trimming and J lost 2 bases, with 10 bases between them. CDR3 length: 15 amino acids. CDR3 sequence: CASSQGQTHTDTQYF. In DNA, the CDR3 is TGTGCCAGCAGCCAAGGGCAGACTCACACAGATACGCAGTATTTT.